These T cell receptor beta chains were read from a single sample in a study of blood T cell repertoires in COVID-19. Only in-frame clones appear in the TCRdb table, and some are missing; sequencing was by immunoSEQ multiplex PCR. The sample carries roughly 310,000 clones, around 91% recorded once. Sequenced input: PBMCs or T cells enriched from blood (not recorded which). The receptors were gathered from a woman aged 35 to 49 who had recovered from COVID-19. CDR3s include the opening cysteine and the closing phenylalanine or tryptophan. The order of the fields is V gene, D gene, clone size, J gene, CDR3 DNA, CDR3 protein. The D gene is left open where the match is weak. Clone size appears in some rows only: once, few, many, or a class for an expanded clone.

V: TRBV5-1; D: .; size: .; J: TRBJ2-7; DNA: TGCGCCAGCAGCTTGGATCTATACGAGCAGTACTTC; CDR3: CASSLDLYEQYF
V: TRBV15; D: .; size: .; J: TRBJ2-5; DNA: TGTGCCACCAGCAGGAACCCTCCTATGACAGTCTACCAAGAGACCCAGTACTTC; CDR3: CATSRNPPMTVYQETQYF
V: TRBV3-1/TRBV3-2; D: .; size: .; J: TRBJ2-5; DNA: TGTGCCAGCAGCCCGAGAGACAGAGAAGAGACCCAGTACTTC; CDR3: CASSPRDREETQYF
V: TRBV7-2; D: TRBD1; size: .; J: TRBJ2-3; DNA: TGTGCCAGCAGCTTTGACAGGGGGACCGCGGATACGCAGTATTTT; CDR3: CASSFDRGTADTQYF
V: TRBV15; D: .; size: .; J: TRBJ1-5; DNA: TGTGCCACCCGGGCAGACAGCCGCCTTGTGGGCAATCAGCCCCAGCATTTT; CDR3: CATRADSRLVGNQPQHF
V: TRBV3-1/TRBV3-2; D: .; size: once; J: TRBJ1-4; DNA: TGTGCCAGCAGCCAAGAGGTTTGGTGGGCGTTTGAAAAACTGTTTTTT; CDR3: CASSQEVWWAFEKLFF
V: TRBV5-1; D: .; size: .; J: TRBJ2-2; DNA: TGCGCCAGCAGCTTGCCCGGGAAGGGCGGGGAGCTGTTTTTT; CDR3: CASSLPGKGGELFF
V: TRBV3-1/TRBV3-2; D: .; size: .; J: TRBJ1-5; DNA: TGTGCCAGCAGGAGTTTCCCGACAGTCCCCATGAGGCCCCAGCATTTT; CDR3: CASRSFPTVPMRPQHF
V: TRBV7-3; D: .; size: .; J: TRBJ2-2; DNA: TGTGCCAGCAGCTTACAGGGGGACTGGAGGACCGGGGAGCTGTTTTTT; CDR3: CASSLQGDWRTGELFF
V: TRBV15; D: .; size: .; J: TRBJ2-1; DNA: TGTGCCACCAGTGTATTGGGAGCCTATGACAATGAGCAGTTCTTC; CDR3: CATSVLGAYDNEQFF
V: TRBV27; D: .; size: .; J: TRBJ1-1; DNA: TGTGCCAGCAGTTTCGGGGGGATGAACACTGAAGCTTTCTTT; CDR3: CASSFGGMNTEAFF
V: TRBV15; D: TRBD1; size: .; J: TRBJ1-1; DNA: TGTGCCACCAGCTTATCAGGGGGCACTGAAGCTTTCTTT; CDR3: CATSLSGGTEAFF
V: TRBV4-1; D: TRBD2; size: .; J: TRBJ2-7; DNA: TGCGCCAGCAGCCAAGTTGTAGCGGGGTTTTCCGACCCCTACGAGCAGTACTTC; CDR3: CASSQVVAGFSDPYEQYF
V: TRBV15; D: .; size: .; J: TRBJ1-5; DNA: TGTGCCACCAGCAGTACGAGTGCGGGAGAAAATCAGCCCCAGCATTTT; CDR3: CATSSTSAGENQPQHF
V: TRBV9; D: TRBD1; size: .; J: TRBJ2-5; DNA: TGTGCCAGCAGCGTGGGACAGGGGATCCAAGAGACCCAGTACTTC; CDR3: CASSVGQGIQETQYF
V: TRBV5-6; D: TRBD1; size: .; J: TRBJ1-1; DNA: TGTGCCAGCAGCCTTCGGGACAGGAACACTGAAGCTTTCTTT; CDR3: CASSLRDRNTEAFF
V: TRBV14; D: .; size: .; J: TRBJ2-1; DNA: TGTGCCAGCAGCCCTTACTCGCATTACAATGAGCAGTTCTTC; CDR3: CASSPYSHYNEQFF
V: TRBV3-1/TRBV3-2; D: TRBD1; size: few; J: TRBJ1-5; DNA: TGTGCCAGCAGTCGACAGGGAGGCCAGCCCCAGCATTTT; CDR3: CASSRQGGQPQHF
V: TRBV4-3; D: .; size: .; J: TRBJ2-7; DNA: TGCGCCAGCAGCCAAGCCCGGGAACATCTCTACGAGCAGTACTTC; CDR3: CASSQAREHLYEQYF
V: TRBV5-8; D: .; size: .; J: TRBJ2-4; DNA: TGTGCCAGCAGCTTGCTCAGAATAAACATTCAGTACTTC; CDR3: CASSLLRINIQYF
V: TRBV29-1; D: .; size: .; J: TRBJ2-7; DNA: TGCAGCGTCGCCGATCCGGGGGTAGGACTTAGCTTCGAGCAGTACTTC; CDR3: CSVADPGVGLSFEQYF
V: TRBV28; D: TRBD2; size: .; J: TRBJ2-1; DNA: TGTGCCAGCAGTCGGATGACTAGCGGGGGGGCCAATGAGCAGTTCTTC; CDR3: CASSRMTSGGANEQFF
V: TRBV6-1; D: .; size: once; J: TRBJ2-7; DNA: TGTGCCAGCAGTGAATGGGTAGCCCCCTACTTC; CDR3: CASSEWVAPYF
V: TRBV28; D: TRBD1; size: .; J: TRBJ2-3; DNA: TGTGCCAGCAGTGGGGACAGGGGTTCGGGCACAGATACGCAGTATTTT; CDR3: CASSGDRGSGTDTQYF
V: TRBV4-2; D: TRBD1; size: .; J: TRBJ1-3; DNA: TGTGCCAGCAGCCGGCTCCAGACAGGGGCCTCTGGAAACACCATATATTTT; CDR3: CASSRLQTGASGNTIYF
V: TRBV7-9; D: TRBD1; size: .; J: TRBJ2-2; DNA: TGTGCCAGCAGCCCCTGGACAGGGGTTCTTCCCGGGGAGCTGTTTTTT; CDR3: CASSPWTGVLPGELFF
V: TRBV28; D: TRBD2; size: .; J: TRBJ2-4; DNA: TGTGCCAGCAGTACCACCCGGGGGGGCATTCAGTACTTC; CDR3: CASSTTRGGIQYF
V: TRBV5-8; D: TRBD2; size: once; J: TRBJ2-3; DNA: TGTGCCAGCAGTCTGACGGGACTAGGAAGCACAGATACGCAGTATTTT; CDR3: CASSLTGLGSTDTQYF
V: TRBV18; D: .; size: .; J: TRBJ1-1; DNA: TGTGCCAGCTCATCCCTGGAGTACACTGAAGCTTTCTTT; CDR3: CASSSLEYTEAFF
V: TRBV9; D: TRBD2; size: .; J: TRBJ2-1; DNA: TGTGCCAGCAGCGTAGCAGGTAGCGGGAGTGTGGAGCAGTTCTTC; CDR3: CASSVAGSGSVEQFF
V: TRBV5-1; D: .; size: .; J: TRBJ2-7; DNA: TGCGCCAGCAGCTTGGACAGGACGGTCTACGAGCAGTACTTC; CDR3: CASSLDRTVYEQYF
V: TRBV13; D: .; size: .; J: TRBJ2-3; DNA: TGTGCCAGCCGCAACCGGGGGAGGAGCACAGATACGCAGTATTTT; CDR3: CASRNRGRSTDTQYF
V: TRBV7-2; D: TRBD1; size: once; J: TRBJ2-1; DNA: TGTGCCAGCAGCTCGAGGACAGGAAGCTCCTACAATGAGCAGTTCTTC; CDR3: CASSSRTGSSYNEQFF
V: TRBV23-1; D: .; size: .; J: TRBJ2-2; DNA: TGCGCCAGCAGTCATGCAGGGCCTAACACCGGGGAGCTGTTTTTT; CDR3: CASSHAGPNTGELFF
V: TRBV7-2; D: .; size: once; J: TRBJ1-3; DNA: TGTGCCAGCAGCTTAACAGGTCTTGGAAACACCATATATTTT; CDR3: CASSLTGLGNTIYF
V: TRBV11-2; D: .; size: .; J: TRBJ2-1; DNA: TGTGCCAGCAGCTCGGATGTCCTCAGGGTCTTC; CDR3: CASSSDVLRVF
V: TRBV11-2; D: TRBD1; size: .; J: TRBJ2-1; DNA: TGTGCCAGCAGGTCCATTTGGGACAGGGCCGATGAGCAGTTCTTC; CDR3: CASRSIWDRADEQFF
V: TRBV27; D: .; size: .; J: TRBJ2-2; DNA: TGTGCCAGCAGTTTAATAGCTTCCGGGGAGCTGTTTTTT; CDR3: CASSLIASGELFF
V: TRBV4-1; D: .; size: .; J: TRBJ1-1; DNA: TGCGCCAGCAGCCAACCCGGGTTGACGGGGGCTGAAGCTTTCTTT; CDR3: CASSQPGLTGAEAFF
V: TRBV7-8; D: TRBD2; size: .; J: TRBJ2-5; DNA: TGTGCCAGCAGCCTCCCGGGACTAGGTATTCAAGAGACCCAGTACTTC; CDR3: CASSLPGLGIQETQYF
V: TRBV19; D: .; size: .; J: TRBJ1-1; DNA: TGTGCCAGTAAAGGGGAACAGGGACGCACTGAAGCTTTCTTT; CDR3: CASKGEQGRTEAFF
V: TRBV7-7; D: TRBD2; size: .; J: TRBJ2-2; DNA: TGTGCTAGCAGCTCGACTAGCGGGGGGGCCTACACCGGGGAGCTGTTTTTT; CDR3: CASSSTSGGAYTGELFF
V: TRBV30; D: .; size: once; J: TRBJ2-7; DNA: TGTGCCTGGAGTGGCGCCGAGCAGTACTTC; CDR3: CAWSGAEQYF
V: TRBV19; D: TRBD1; size: .; J: TRBJ1-5; DNA: TGTGCCAGTAGCTGGGACAGGGAGGAGCCCCAGCATTTT; CDR3: CASSWDREEPQHF
V: TRBV24-1; D: TRBD2; size: .; J: TRBJ2-1; DNA: TGTGCCACCGCCGGGACTAGCGGGAGTGGCAATGAGCAGTTCTTC; CDR3: CATAGTSGSGNEQFF
V: TRBV19; D: .; size: .; J: TRBJ2-5; DNA: TGTGCCAGCGCGTGGGGGGGGGCCCTCCAAGAGACCCAGTACTTC; CDR3: CASAWGGALQETQYF
V: TRBV11-2; D: .; size: few; J: TRBJ2-7; DNA: TGTGCCAGCAGCCCCCGGGAGTCTACCTACGAGCAGTACTTC; CDR3: CASSPRESTYEQYF
V: TRBV11-2; D: TRBD2; size: .; J: TRBJ2-5; DNA: TGTGCCAGCAGCGAAAAAGGACTAGAAGAGACCCAGTACTTC; CDR3: CASSEKGLEETQYF
V: TRBV28; D: .; size: .; J: TRBJ2-4; DNA: TGTGCCAGCAGTTTTGGGGGGGGGCCGACCAAAAACATTCAGTACTTC; CDR3: CASSFGGGPTKNIQYF
V: TRBV29-1; D: TRBD1; size: .; J: TRBJ2-2; DNA: TGCAGCGTTCGACAGGGAATGGACACCGGGGAGCTGTTTTTT; CDR3: CSVRQGMDTGELFF
V: TRBV28; D: TRBD1; size: .; J: TRBJ1-1; DNA: TGTGCCAGCAGTCCAATGCGGTCCACAGGGGTGAACACTGAAGCTTTCTTT; CDR3: CASSPMRSTGVNTEAFF
V: TRBV7-2; D: .; size: once; J: TRBJ2-5; DNA: TGTGCCAGCAGCTCCCTCCCCCCAGAGACCCAGTACTTC; CDR3: CASSSLPPETQYF
V: TRBV2; D: TRBD2; size: .; J: TRBJ2-7; DNA: TGTGCCAGCACCCCTGGACTAGCGAGCTCCTACGAGCAGTACTTC; CDR3: CASTPGLASSYEQYF
V: TRBV6-2/TRBV6-3; D: TRBD2; size: .; J: TRBJ2-7; DNA: TGTGCCAGCAGTTACTCACTGGGTCTAGCGGGGTACTACGAGCAGTACTTC; CDR3: CASSYSLGLAGYYEQYF
V: TRBV3-1/TRBV3-2; D: .; size: .; J: TRBJ2-3; DNA: TGTGCCAGCAGCCAAGAAGCCGGCCGGGCAGATACGCAGTATTTT; CDR3: CASSQEAGRADTQYF
V: TRBV4-3; D: TRBD1; size: .; J: TRBJ1-1; DNA: TGCGCCAGCAGCCAAGATAGAGGGACAGTTAATATGAACACTGAAGCTTTCTTT; CDR3: CASSQDRGTVNMNTEAFF
V: TRBV6-5; D: .; size: .; J: TRBJ2-3; DNA: TGTGCCAGCAGTTACGGGCGGGCGACTAGCACAGATACGCAGTATTTT; CDR3: CASSYGRATSTDTQYF
V: TRBV5-1; D: TRBD2; size: .; J: TRBJ2-3; DNA: TGCGCCAGCCGACTAGCGGGCCTAATCACAGATACGCAGTATTTT; CDR3: CASRLAGLITDTQYF
V: TRBV11-2; D: .; size: .; J: TRBJ2-2; DNA: TGTGCCAGCAGCTCCAACTTGGCCGGGGAGCTGTTTTTT; CDR3: CASSSNLAGELFF
V: TRBV10-1; D: TRBD2; size: .; J: TRBJ2-2; DNA: TGCGCCAGCAGTGAACCGGGACTAGCGGGGGACACCGGGGAGCTGTTTTTT; CDR3: CASSEPGLAGDTGELFF